Listed below are T cell receptor beta chains from one sample, sequenced in a study of blood T cells in healthy people across ages. TCRdb used MiXCR to reprocess the 5' RACE reads, holding one entry per CDR3 protein. The data show some 880,000 distinct CDR3 sequences, roughly 40% seen once. The sequencing sample was made of blood. The receptors originated from a man aged 18-30 years in good health. Each CDR3 is given with its conserved first and last residue. A D gene is named only where the DNA matches it firmly. Clone size, where shown, is once, few, many, or a class for clones that have expanded.

d_gene	abundance	v_gene	j_gene	CDR3nt	CDR3aa
-	-	TRBV19	TRBJ2-1	TGTGCCAGTAGTATCACGAACGCAGGACAGCCAGAGACCCAGTTCTTC	CASSITNAGQPETQFF
TRBD1	few	TRBV7-9	TRBJ2-1	TGTGCCAGCGCCGAGCCGGACAGGGCTATAGATGAGCAGTTCTTC	CASAEPDRAIDEQFF
-	-	TRBV12-3/TRBV12-4	TRBJ1-6	TGTGCCAGCAGTTTAGGAGGGGACGTGAATTCACCCCTCCACTTT	CASSLGGDVNSPLHF
TRBD2	-	TRBV20-1	TRBJ2-4	TGCAGTGCTAGAGTAGCGGGGAGGGGTGAGCAGTACTTC	CSARVAGRGEQYF
-	few	TRBV5-1	TRBJ1-2	TGCGCCAGCAGCTTTGTGCTGAATTCCAACTATGGCTACACCTTC	CASSFVLNSNYGYTF
TRBD1	-	TRBV6-5	TRBJ1-1	TGTGCCAGCAGGGACAGGTGGACTGAAGCTTTCTTT	CASRDRWTEAFF
-	-	TRBV7-6	TRBJ2-3	TGTGCCAGCAGCTTGGAGGGGGAGCAAATAGATACGCAGTATTTT	CASSLEGEQIDTQYF
-	-	TRBV28	TRBJ1-1	TGTGCCAGCAGTTTAGAGTATATTGTCGCTAAAGCTTTCTTT	CASSLEYIVAKAFF
-	many	TRBV5-1	TRBJ1-2	TGTGCCAGCAGCCCCGAGACGGTAAACTATGGCTACACCTTC	CASSPETVNYGYTF
-	few	TRBV12-3/TRBV12-4	TRBJ1-5	TGTGCCAGCAGTTTACGGGGCCCGGGGAATCAGCCCCAGCATTTT	CASSLRGPGNQPQHF
-	many	TRBV29-1	TRBJ2-3	TGCAGCGCCCCGAGGGGGGTAGATACGCAGTATTTT	CSAPRGVDTQYF
-	-	TRBV29-1	TRBJ1-2	TGCAGCGTTGACGATAAGGGAGACTATGGCTACACCTTC	CSVDDKGDYGYTF
-	-	TRBV7-9	TRBJ1-4	TGTGCCAGCACCATCGGGGGGCAGGGGAGCGAAAAACTGTTTTTT	CASTIGGQGSEKLFF
-	-	TRBV6-5	TRBJ2-7	TGTGCCAGCGGCAGGGGGGACAATGAGCAGTACTTC	CASGRGDNEQYF
-	-	TRBV7-9	TRBJ1-6	TGTGCCAGCAGCGTACACAGGAACAATTCACCCCTCCACTTT	CASSVHRNNSPLHF
-	-	TRBV29-1	TRBJ2-3	TGCAGCGTTGAACAGGGGCCAGGTACGCAGTATTTT	CSVEQGPGTQYF
-	-	TRBV29-1	TRBJ1-2	TGCAGCGTTGATTCTGGGAATGGCTACACCTTC	CSVDSGNGYTF
-	few	TRBV20-1	TRBJ1-1	TGCAGTGCTAGAGAAAAAGCAACTGAAGCTTTCTTT	CSAREKATEAFF
-	-	TRBV20-1	TRBJ2-2	TGCAGTGCTAGAGATACAGGGCGAGGAAACACCGGGGAGCTGTTTTTT	CSARDTGRGNTGELFF
TRBD1	-	TRBV20-1	TRBJ1-6	TGCAGTGCTGCGGGACAGGGCGACTCACCCCTCCACTTT	CSAAGQGDSPLHF
TRBD1	few	TRBV20-1	TRBJ2-5	TGCAGTGCTCAGGGGGCCCGGACGCAAGAGACCCAGTACTTC	CSAQGARTQETQYF
TRBD1	-	TRBV7-9	TRBJ1-2	TGTGCCAGCAGCTCGACGACAGGGGGAAAGGAGGATCCTGGCTACACCTTC	CASSSTTGGKEDPGYTF
-	-	TRBV2	TRBJ2-4	TGTGCCAGCACCCCGTCCCTGAGGCTAGCCAAAAATATTCAGTACTTC	CASTPSLRLAKNIQYF
-	-	TRBV6-2/TRBV6-3	TRBJ2-5	TGTGCCAGCAGTCAGGACACCGGAGAGACCCAGTACTTC	CASSQDTGETQYF
-	few	TRBV29-1	TRBJ2-1	TGCAGCGTCCTCGGTTGGTCCTACAATGGGCAGTTCTTC	CSVLGWSYNGQFF
TRBD1	-	TRBV20-1	TRBJ1-2	TGCAGTGCTCGGACAGGTCCGGCTGGTGGCTACACCTTC	CSARTGPAGGYTF
TRBD1	many	TRBV5-1	TRBJ1-2	TGCGCCAGCAGCATCCAAACGGGACAGGGGAACTATGGCTACACCTTC	CASSIQTGQGNYGYTF
-	-	TRBV20-1	TRBJ1-1	TGCAGTGCTACATCCGGGACGTTGAACACTGAAGCTTTCTTT	CSATSGTLNTEAFF
-	-	TRBV20-1	TRBJ2-7	TGCAGTGCCCCCAAGGAGGACGAGCAGTACTTC	CSAPKEDEQYF
TRBD1	few	TRBV15	TRBJ2-7	TGTGCCACCAGCAGCAGACAGGGGAGTTTTTACGACGAGCAGTACTTC	CATSSRQGSFYDEQYF
-	-	TRBV4-3	TRBJ2-7	TGCGCCAGCAGCCAATCTCAGGCAGGTAACTACGAGCAGTACTTC	CASSQSQAGNYEQYF
TRBD2	-	TRBV2	TRBJ2-7	TGTGCCAGCCTCGGGGGGGCCCGCCGGAATGAGCAGTACTTC	CASLGGARRNEQYF
-	-	TRBV29-1	TRBJ2-3	TGCAGCGCGTATAGCACAGATACGCAGTATTTT	CSAYSTDTQYF
-	-	TRBV6-5	TRBJ2-3	TGTGCCAGCAGCTATCCAGCCAGTCCTGAGAACACAGATACGCAGTATTTT	CASSYPASPENTDTQYF
-	few	TRBV9	TRBJ1-2	TGTGCCAGCGGTGATTGGGGGCAGGCGGGTGGCTACACCTTC	CASGDWGQAGGYTF
-	many	TRBV7-9	TRBJ1-5	TGTGCCAGCTCCCCCGGGGGGAATCAGCCCCAGCATTTT	CASSPGGNQPQHF
TRBD1	few	TRBV6-1	TRBJ1-2	TGTGCCAGCAATCAAGGACAGGGGCACTATGGCTACACCTTC	CASNQGQGHYGYTF
TRBD1	-	TRBV5-1	TRBJ1-4	TGCGCCAGCAGCCTGGGGGACAGGACTAATGAAAAACTGTTTTTT	CASSLGDRTNEKLFF
-	-	TRBV27	TRBJ2-3	TGTGCCGGAGAGAAGCTGGAGGATACCTACATAATTTTCACAGATACGCAGTATTTT	CAGEKLEDTYIIFTDTQYF
-	once	TRBV12-3/TRBV12-4	TRBJ1-5	TGTGCCAGCAGTTTCCTGGGGGGTAGCAATCGGCCCCAGCATTTT	CASSFLGGSNRPQHF
-	-	TRBV12-3/TRBV12-4	TRBJ2-5	TGTGCCAGCAGTTTGGCCCTGGATGAGCAGTACTTC	CASSLALDEQYF
TRBD1	many	TRBV20-1	TRBJ2-7	TGCAGTGCTCACTCCGGGACAGGAACCTACGAGCAGTACTTC	CSAHSGTGTYEQYF
TRBD2	-	TRBV4-1	TRBJ2-1	TGCGCCAGCAGCCGTACCGGAGCGGGGGGGCAGTTCTTC	CASSRTGAGGQFF
-	once	TRBV5-1	TRBJ2-1	TGCGCCAACAGCTTGGGTCAGAGCTACAATGAGCAGTTCTTC	CANSLGQSYNEQFF
-	-	TRBV28	TRBJ1-4	TGTGCCAGTAGTTCGCAGGGATTTACTAATGAAAAACTGTTTTTT	CASSSQGFTNEKLFF